The clone carrying this T cell receptor (beta chain) was detected once. The data originate from a study of blood T cell repertoires in COVID-19. Under the authors' procedure: Reference gene primer amplification gave nucleated cell count estimates. Clones were read by immunoSEQ multiplex PCR, and TCRdb kept only the in-frame ones, dropping some. V, J and clone size derive from that table, while D and trimming were established from the DNA sequence. The sample lists about 64,000 clones, about 81% occurring once. V was cut by 4 bases and J by 0 bases, with 15 bases left in between. Germline V gives CDR1 KGHDR, CDR2 SFDVKD. The CDR3 contains 17 residues.

The clonotype was recovered from a human donor in a cohort sampled during active COVID-19. Sequencing was performed on peripheral blood. The chain combines TRBV24-1 with TRBJ2-1; D perhaps matches TRBD2 (6 bases). The CDR3 here is CATSDPGGGNSYNEQFF. In nucleotides, the CDR3 is TGTGCCACCAGTGACCCCGGTGGGGGGAACTCCTACAATGAGCAGTTCTTC.